One sample yielded the 29 T cell receptor beta chains listed below, sequenced in a study of T cell responses to AZD1222 COVID-19 vaccine. Generated by immunoSEQ multiplex PCR, the TCRdb table keeps only in-frame clones and is missing some. The sample holds some 190,000 clones, approximately 91% seen once. Here the sequenced sample was peripheral blood, taken 28 days after the second AZD1222 dose. The receptors here all came from an adult who received the AZD1222 COVID-19 vaccine.

This chain joins TRBV7-2 and TRBJ1-1; D might be TRBD1 (6 bases). V was shortened by 5 bases and J by 1 base, with 17 bases between the two germline ends. Germline values: CDR1 SGHTA, CDR2 FQGNSA. The CDR3 length is 16 residues. CDR3: CASSPRQATRNTEAFF. The CDR3 DNA is TGTGCCAGCAGCCCCCGACAGGCCACTCGGAACACTGAAGCTTTCTTT.

Remarks on this clone: One end of the junction is discordant with germline, which a read error may explain. The chain is built from TRBV30 and TRBJ2-1; D gene uncertain. Looked up from germline, CDR1 is GTSNPN and CDR2 is SVGIG (reference sequence). This CDR3 has 10 residues. The CDR3 DNA reads TGTGCCTGGAGGGAAAAAAGGGTGGTCTTC. Its translation: CAWREKRVVF.

J is TRBJ2-4 and V is TRBV6-5, with 9 bases that match TRBD2. After removal of 6 bases from V and 5 bases from J, the junction contained 8 bases not matched to a gene. Germline CDR1 and CDR2: MNHEY and SVGAGI. The CDR3 contains 15 residues. CDR3 residues: CASSLAGNSQNIQYF. The CDR3 DNA is TGTGCCAGCAGCCTAGCGGGAAACTCTCAAAACATTCAGTACTTC.

This clone came up a few times. V usage is TRBV9 and J usage is TRBJ2-2; 8 bases map to TRBD1. The CDR3 is made up of 16 amino acids. Germline CDR1 is SGDLS and CDR2 is YYNGEE. Losses at the gene ends were 3 bases for V and 1 base for J; bases not matched to a gene: 5. The CDR3 here is CASSGTTGVNTGELFF. The CDR3, as DNA: TGTGCCAGCAGCGGAACGACAGGGGTGAACACCGGGGAGCTGTTTTTT.

The sample holds a few counts of this clone. The V call is TRBV30, the J call TRBJ2-7; 8 nucleotides match TRBD1. Germline V gene data show CDR1 as GTSNPN and CDR2 as SVGIG (reference sequence). CDR3 length: 15 amino acids. With 2 bases clipped from V and 2 bases from J, the junction kept 8 bases outside the gene matches. The CDR3 nucleotides read TGTGCCTGGAGTACCGGACAGGGAGACACCTACGAGCAGTACTTC. This encodes CAWSTGQGDTYEQYF.

The chain combines TRBV28 with TRBJ2-3; possible D gene TRBD1, 5 bases. CDR3 length: 14 residues. The ends were cut back, 4 bases at V and 2 bases at J, with 10 bases in the middle. Germline V gives CDR1 MDHEN, CDR2 SYDVKM. This CDR3 is CASSSDTITDTQYF. CDR3 coding DNA: TGTGCCAGCAGTTCGGACACTATCACAGATACGCAGTATTTT.

V is TRBV28 and J is TRBJ2-7; 7 positions match TRBD2. Looked up from germline, CDR1 is MDHEN and CDR2 is SYDVKM. The CDR3 is 15 residues long. The ends lost 2 bases at V and 0 bases at J; junction bases unmatched: 4. Here the CDR3 DNA reads TGTGCCAGCAGTTTAAGCGGGATCCCCTCCTACGAGCAGTACTTC. It encodes CASSLSGIPSYEQYF.

The rearrangement joins TRBV19 to TRBJ2-1, with D possibly matching TRBD2 (7 bases). V lost 1 base, J lost 0 bases, and 16 bases lay in between. Germline CDR1 and CDR2: LNHDA and SQIVND (reference sequence). The CDR3 spans 18 residues. The CDR3 here is CASSIGGGQHSSYNEQFF. CDR3 nucleotide sequence: TGTGCCAGTAGTATAGGGGGGGGGCAACATAGCTCCTACAATGAGCAGTTCTTC.

This rearrangement joins TRBV5-8 to TRBJ1-5; D not resolved. The length of the CDR3 is 13 residues. The germline V and J ends were trimmed by 3 bases and 4 bases, with 8 bases remaining between them. The germline gives CDR1 SGHTS, CDR2 YDEGEE. The CDR3 sequence is CASSSGFNQPQHF. CDR3 DNA: TGTGCCAGCAGCTCGGGTTTTAATCAGCCCCAGCATTTT.

J is TRBJ1-1 and V is TRBV19, with D possibly matching TRBD1 (5 bases). The CDR3 runs 13 residues. The germline V and J ends were trimmed by 7 bases and 1 base, with 10 bases remaining between them. Germline V gives CDR1 LNHDA, CDR2 SQIVND (reference sequence). In DNA, the CDR3 is TGTGCCAGTAACGGGGCTCCGAACACTGAAGCTTTCTTT. Translation gives CASNGAPNTEAFF.

The chain joins TRBV19 to TRBJ2-7, with 7 bases aligning to TRBD2. The J segment lost 5 bases and the V segment lost 1 base, leaving 5 bases of the junction unmatched. The CDR3 length is 14 residues. CDR1 is LNHDA and CDR2 is SQIVND in the germline V gene (reference sequence). Written as DNA, the CDR3 is TGTGCCAGTAGTATAGCGGCGGGAGTAAACGAGCAGTACTTC. It encodes CASSIAAGVNEQYF.

V and J are TRBV6-1 and TRBJ1-6; D gene ambiguous. Deletions cut 3 bases from V and 8 bases from J, with 14 bases between. The CDR3 covers 15 residues. Germline V gene lookup returns CDR1 MNHNS and CDR2 SASEGT. CDR3 amino acids: CASSDRLDWDSPLHF. The CDR3 DNA follows: TGTGCCAGCAGTGACAGACTGGACTGGGATTCACCCCTCCACTTT.

The chain combines TRBV30 with TRBJ2-7, with D possibly TRBD1 on 6 matching bases. V was shortened by 4 bases and J by 2 bases, with 12 bases between the two germline ends. Germline values: CDR1 GTSNPN, CDR2 SVGIG (reference sequence). The CDR3 consists of 13 residues. CDR3 sequence reads: CAWTRDITYEQYF. The CDR3 DNA reads TGTGCCTGGACCAGGGACATTACCTACGAGCAGTACTTC.

The chain carries TRBV11-3 and TRBJ1-1; no firm D call. V lost 4 bases, J lost 4 bases, and 10 bases lay in between. In germline, CDR1 is SGHNT, CDR2 YENEEA. CDR3 size: 13 residues. As DNA, the CDR3 is TGTGCCAGCAGCTCTACGGACGGCACTGAAGCTTTCTTT. Residues: CASSSTDGTEAFF.

The gene calls are TRBV6-5 and TRBJ2-3; 9 bases are a match to TRBD2. V trimming: 7 bases; J trimming: 1 base; junction bases outside the gene matches: 6. Germline CDR1 MNHEY, CDR2 SVGAGI. The CDR3 runs 15 residues. CDR3 region: CASIAASGGTDTQYF. CDR3 DNA: TGTGCCAGCATTGCGGCTAGCGGGGGCACAGATACGCAGTATTTT.

The V gene is TRBV6-6, the J gene TRBJ1-1; D is unclear. The CDR3 is 15 residues long. CDR1 and CDR2 (germline): MNHNY, SVGAGI (reference sequence). Deletions cut 0 bases from V and 1 base from J, with 9 bases between. Here the CDR3 reads CASSYSGPSNTEAFF. The CDR3 nucleotides read TGTGCCAGCAGTTACTCGGGTCCTTCGAACACTGAAGCTTTCTTT.

V usage is TRBV27 and J usage is TRBJ2-1; the match to TRBD1 covers 8 bases. This CDR3 has 19 residues. Germline-derived CDR1 and CDR2 are MNHEY and SMNVEV (reference sequence). J gave up 2 bases and V 3 bases, and 15 bases lay outside the gene matches. CDR3 in DNA: TGTGCCAGCAGTTTCTGGAGTGGGACAGGTGAAGGCGCCTACAATGAGCAGTTCTTC. This gives the protein CASSFWSGTGEGAYNEQFF.

The chain joins TRBV2 to TRBJ1-2; D is unclear. Germline V gene sequence: CDR1 SNHLY, CDR2 FYNNEI. This CDR3 comprises 13 residues. Trimming cost V 3 bases and J 3 bases, with 8 bases left between them. In DNA form, the CDR3 reads TGTGCCAGCAGTGACACAGCCTACTATGGCTACACCTTC. Amino acid sequence: CASSDTAYYGYTF.

The gene calls are TRBV3-1 (or the pseudogene TRBV3-2) and TRBJ2-3, with D possibly TRBD2 on 6 matching bases. Germline V gene lookup returns CDR1 LGHDT and CDR2 YNNKEL (reference sequence). V was shortened by 2 bases and J by 2 bases, with 8 bases between the two germline ends. The CDR3 consists of 14 residues. The CDR3 DNA reads as TGTGCCAGCAGCCAAAGGGACTTCACAGATACGCAGTATTTT. Protein: CASSQRDFTDTQYF.

This clone showed up just once. The genes are TRBV25-1 and TRBJ2-2, with D maybe TRBD2 (7 bases). Germline V gives CDR1 MGHDK, CDR2 SYGVNS. Trimming removed 6 bases at V and 0 bases at J, with 17 bases between. The CDR3 loop spans 17 amino acids. For the CDR3, the DNA is TGTGCCAGCAGACCACTGGGGGGGCGCCCGAACACCGGGGAGCTGTTTTTT. This codes for CASRPLGGRPNTGELFF.

This clone was seen a few times. The genes are TRBV4-3 and TRBJ2-5, with TRBD2 matching 8 bases. The CDR3 has 17 amino acids. Germline trimming cut 0 bases from V and 5 bases from J; bases unmatched to any gene: 11. Germline assignment: CDR1 LGHNA and CDR2 YSLEER. CDR3 coding DNA: TGCGCCAGCAGCCAAGATAGGGGCGGGGGGCCAGGGGAGACCCAGTACTTC. It codes for CASSQDRGGGPGETQYF.

The rearrangement uses TRBV19 and TRBJ2-3; D is ambiguous. Deletions cut 5 bases from V and 6 bases from J, with 12 bases between. CDR1 LNHDA and CDR2 SQIVND come from the germline V gene (reference sequence). This CDR3 region has 13 residues. This chain's CDR3 is CASSLRPTDTQYF. CDR3 nucleotides: TGTGCCAGTAGTCTGAGACCCACGGATACGCAGTATTTT. Full variable domain (rest looked up from reference TRBV19 and TRBJ2-3): DGGITQSPKYLFRKEGQNVTLSCEQNLNHDAMYWYRQDPGQGLRLIYYSQIVNDFQKGDIAEGYSVSREKKESFPLTVTSAQKNPTAFYLCASSLRPTDTQYFGPGTRLTVL.

The chain carries TRBV23-1 and TRBJ2-1; D is possibly TRBD1 (5 bases). TRBV23-1 is identified as an open reading frame with a role that is uncertain. The CDR3 has 15 residues. The V end was cut by 7 bases, the J end by 10 bases, with 23 bases between. CDR3 loop: CASNQGLQNSREQFF. CDR3 sequence (DNA): TGCGCCAGCAATCAGGGTCTGCAAAACAGTCGCGAGCAGTTCTTC.

The chain recombines TRBV10-3 with TRBJ2-7, with unresolved D. Between the trimmed V and J ends, which lost 0 bases and 2 bases, there was a span of 8 bases. Germline CDR1 reads ENHRY; CDR2 reads SYGVKD. The CDR3 is made up of 14 amino acids. Here the CDR3 reads CAISESYSPYEQYF. As DNA, the CDR3 is TGTGCCATCAGTGAGTCGTACAGCCCCTACGAGCAGTACTTC.

The rearrangement links TRBV27 to TRBJ2-3; the match to TRBD2 covers 15 bases. The CDR3 loop spans 17 amino acids. CDR1 is MNHEY and CDR2 is SMNVEV in the germline V gene (reference sequence). V gave up 4 bases and J gave up 2 bases; unmatched junction bases: 4. DNA for the CDR3: TGTGCCAGCAGTTCCGGGACTAGCGGGGGGCCCACAGATACGCAGTATTTT. Translation: CASSSGTSGGPTDTQYF.

V and J are TRBV28 and TRBJ1-2; D gene uncertain. Trimming removed 5 bases from V and 3 bases from J, with 19 bases in between. This CDR3 region has 16 residues. Per the germline V gene, CDR1 is MDHEN and CDR2 is SYDVKM. The CDR3 nucleotides are TGTGCCAGCAGTCTGCAGCCCGGACGCAGACACTATGGCTACACCTTC. Translating it yields CASSLQPGRRHYGYTF.

The chain employs TRBV7-9 and TRBJ1-2; 7 positions match TRBD1. Germline V CDR1 and CDR2: SEHNR, FQNEAQ (reference sequence). The CDR3 spans 14 residues. The junction had 4 bases not matched to a gene; V was cut back by 1 base and J by 5 bases. The CDR3 DNA reads TGTGCCAGCAGCTTAGAACAGGGGTGGTATGGCTACACCTTC. It specifies CASSLEQGWYGYTF.

As regards this clone: The junction does not match germline at one end; this may be a read error. The gene calls are TRBV19 and TRBJ1-6; D is ambiguous. Germline assignment: CDR1 LNHDA and CDR2 SQIVND (reference sequence). This CDR3 spans 16 amino acids. The CDR3: CASSWQESSYNSPLHF. Written as DNA, the CDR3 is TGTGCCAGTAGTTGGCAGGAAAGCTCCTATAATTCACCCCTCCATTTT.

The sample holds one count of this clone. The chain has TRBV25-1 and TRBJ2-2; 7 bases map to TRBD1. The CDR3 runs to 15 residues. V was clipped by 6 bases and J by 0 bases; unmatched bases: 4. Germline CDR1 MGHDK, CDR2 SYGVNS. CDR3: CASRQGIANTGELFF. CDR3 in DNA: TGTGCCAGCAGACAGGGGATCGCGAACACCGGGGAGCTGTTTTTT.